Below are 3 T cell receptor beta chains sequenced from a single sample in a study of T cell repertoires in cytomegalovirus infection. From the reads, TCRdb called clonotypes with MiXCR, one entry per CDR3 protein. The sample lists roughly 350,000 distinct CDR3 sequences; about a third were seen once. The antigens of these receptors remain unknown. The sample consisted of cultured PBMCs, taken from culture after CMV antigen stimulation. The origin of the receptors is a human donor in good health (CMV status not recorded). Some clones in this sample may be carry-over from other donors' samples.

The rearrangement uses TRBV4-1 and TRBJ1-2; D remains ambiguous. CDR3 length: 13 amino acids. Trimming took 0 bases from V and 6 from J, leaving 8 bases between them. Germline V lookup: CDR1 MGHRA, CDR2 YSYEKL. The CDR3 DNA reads TGCGCCAGCAGCCAAGAACTCCAGAATGGCTACACCTTC. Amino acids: CASSQELQNGYTF.

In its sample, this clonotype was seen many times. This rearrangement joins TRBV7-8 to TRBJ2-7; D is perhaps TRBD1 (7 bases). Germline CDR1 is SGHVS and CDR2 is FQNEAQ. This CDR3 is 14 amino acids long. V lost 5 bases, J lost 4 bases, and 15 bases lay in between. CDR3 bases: TGTGCCAGCAGCCTGGGGCCAGGGGGGTACGAGCAGTACTTC. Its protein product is CASSLGPGGYEQYF.

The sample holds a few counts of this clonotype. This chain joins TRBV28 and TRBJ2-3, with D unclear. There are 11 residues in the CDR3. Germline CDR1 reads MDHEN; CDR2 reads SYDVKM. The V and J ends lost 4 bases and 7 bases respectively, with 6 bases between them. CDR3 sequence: CASSSVYTQYF. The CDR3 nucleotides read TGTGCCAGCAGTTCAGTGTATACGCAGTATTTT.